The entry below describes one TCR beta chain. These data originate in a study of T cells in Graves' hyperthyroidism and ophthalmopathy. V trimming: 3 bases; J trimming: 10 bases; junction bases outside the gene matches: 4. The CDR3 is made up of 13 amino acids. Germline V gives CDR1 SGDLS, CDR2 YYNGEE. Researchers took RNA transcripts and amplified the TCR beta CDR3 regions from them. Primed by the HTBI set, a first-round RT-PCR was run on the TCR CDR3. TCRdb independently ran MiXCR on the multiplex PCR reads; one entry per CDR3 protein. Counted here are about 510,000 distinct CDR3 sequences, 40% to 50% occurring once; the ten biggest clones make up about two fifths.

This TCR was recovered from an adult woman with Graves' disease, either hyperthyroidism or ophthalmopathy (not recorded which). The sequenced material came from peripheral blood or thyroid tissue (not recorded which). This chain joins TRBV9 and TRBJ1-6; 7 nucleotides agree with TRBD1. CDR3 coding DNA: TGTGCCAGCAGCGATGACAGGGTCTCACCCCTCCACTTT. Protein sequence: CASSDDRVSPLHF.